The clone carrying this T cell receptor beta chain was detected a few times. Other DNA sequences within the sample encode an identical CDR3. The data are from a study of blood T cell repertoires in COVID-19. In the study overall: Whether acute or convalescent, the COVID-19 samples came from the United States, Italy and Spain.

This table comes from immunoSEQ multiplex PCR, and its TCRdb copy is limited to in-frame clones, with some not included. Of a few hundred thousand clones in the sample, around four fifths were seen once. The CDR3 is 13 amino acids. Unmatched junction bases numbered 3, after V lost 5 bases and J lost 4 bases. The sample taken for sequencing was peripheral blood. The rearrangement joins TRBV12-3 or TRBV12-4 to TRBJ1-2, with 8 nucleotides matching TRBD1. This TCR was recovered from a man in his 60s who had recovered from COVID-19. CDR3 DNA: TGTGCCAGCAGTCCGGACAGGGTCTATGGCTACACCTTC. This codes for CASSPDRVYGYTF.